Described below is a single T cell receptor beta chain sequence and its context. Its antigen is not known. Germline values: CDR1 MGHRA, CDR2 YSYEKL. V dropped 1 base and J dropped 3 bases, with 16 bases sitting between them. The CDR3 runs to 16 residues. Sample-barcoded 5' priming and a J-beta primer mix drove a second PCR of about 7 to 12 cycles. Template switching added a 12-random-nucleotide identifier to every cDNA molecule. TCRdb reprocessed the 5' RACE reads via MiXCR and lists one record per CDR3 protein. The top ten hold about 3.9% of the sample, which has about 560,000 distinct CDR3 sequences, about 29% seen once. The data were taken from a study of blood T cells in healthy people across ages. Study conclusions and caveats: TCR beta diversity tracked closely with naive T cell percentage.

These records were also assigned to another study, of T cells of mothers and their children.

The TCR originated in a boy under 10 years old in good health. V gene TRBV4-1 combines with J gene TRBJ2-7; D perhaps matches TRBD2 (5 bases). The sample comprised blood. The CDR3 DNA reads TGCGCCAGCAGCCAAGTCTATGCAGCGGAGGTCTACGAGCAGTACTTC. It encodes CASSQVYAAEVYEQYF.